This T cell receptor (beta chain) was captured by sequencing in a study of neoadjuvant anti-PD-1 for oral cavity cancer. Trimming took 4 bases from V and 9 from J, leaving 10 bases between them. CDR1 is SGHTA and CDR2 is FQGNSA in the germline V gene. The CDR3 length is 11 residues. Libraries were prepared by immunoSEQ multiplex PCR; TCRdb keeps only in-frame clonotypes and omits some of them. The sample has approximately 74,000 clones, about 84% seen once. The TCR was taken from a person aged 40 to 85 with oral cavity squamous cell carcinoma. The chain has TRBV7-2 and TRBJ2-7; no definite D call. Sequencing used PBMCs, obtained before nivolumab (anti-PD-1) treatment. CDR3 region: CASSSPGTQYF. The DNA for the CDR3 is TGTGCCAGCAGCTCACCTGGTACGCAGTACTTC.